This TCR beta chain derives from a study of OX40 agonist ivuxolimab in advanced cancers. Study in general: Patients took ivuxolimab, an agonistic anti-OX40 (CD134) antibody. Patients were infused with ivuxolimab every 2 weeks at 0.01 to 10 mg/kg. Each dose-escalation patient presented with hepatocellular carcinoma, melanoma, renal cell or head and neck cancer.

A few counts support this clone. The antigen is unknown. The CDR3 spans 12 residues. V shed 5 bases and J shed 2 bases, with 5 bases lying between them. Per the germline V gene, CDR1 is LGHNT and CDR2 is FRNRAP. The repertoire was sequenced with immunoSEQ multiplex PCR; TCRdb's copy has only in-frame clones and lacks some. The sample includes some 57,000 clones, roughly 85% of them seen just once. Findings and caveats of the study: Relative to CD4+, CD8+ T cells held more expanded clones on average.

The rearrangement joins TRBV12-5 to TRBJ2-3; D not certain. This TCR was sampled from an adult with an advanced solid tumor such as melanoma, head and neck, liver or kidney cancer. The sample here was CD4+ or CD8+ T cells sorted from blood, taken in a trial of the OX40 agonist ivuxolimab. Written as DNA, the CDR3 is TGTGCTAGTGGTACATCCACAGATACGCAGTATTTT. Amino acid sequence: CASGTSTDTQYF.